This T cell receptor (beta chain) was retrieved from a study of chemoradiotherapy in HPV16-positive cancers (dated 2022 in TCRdb). For the study in its entirety: Functional T-cell assays on cells from a couple of HPV16-positive patients defined candidate HPV-specific T-cell clones and common TCR motifs. The candidate HPV-specific TCRs and motifs were then tracked in TCR repertoires from 86 patients with HPV-related cancers. The study set out to ask whether T-cell immunity against the HPV oncoproteins E6 and E7 changes over the course of chemoradiotherapy and whether that immunity affects survival.

Overall study outcomes, separate from this receptor: Expansion of candidate HPV-specific clones and E7-related TCR motifs was observed in the tumor microenvironment during treatment, whereas no such expansion was observed for non-HPV-specific T cells. In HPV16-positive patients, expansion of HPV-responsive T cells during chemoradiotherapy was associated with improved recurrence-free survival. Only a couple of HPV16-positive patients were used to derive the functional definition of HPV-specific T cells, and the survival association was reported for HPV16-positive patients.

Comments on this clone: Its antigen remains undetermined. Per-nucleotide qualities are absent, and no much larger clonotype sits a single base away.

Repertoires were sampled repeatedly over the course of chemoradiotherapy, so clonal expansion could be followed in the tumor microenvironment. The V and J ends are trimmed by 3 bases and 1 base, leaving 9 bases between them. Reading the germline V gene (reference sequence) gives CDR1 LNHDA and CDR2 SQIVND. From its cysteine to its phenylalanine, the CDR3 spans 14 amino acids. Only the CDR3 part of the read is kept: 42 bases, read in frame from the first base. To prepare the library, the immunoSEQ multiplex PCR assay was applied. This is the immuneACCESS table as TCRdb keeps it, with only in-frame sequences that have V and J called. A part of the clones is gone; compared with another copy, unresolved V genes explain less than half, and the rest is unexplained. Counted in this sample were around 30,000 clones; about 91% of them appeared once. The top ten constitute approximately 5% of the sample.

This clonotype was sampled from a human donor with HPV-associated anogenital cancer. The chain is made from TRBV19 and TRBJ1-1, with the identity of the D gene unclear. The source was blood, collected from a patient who underwent chemoradiotherapy. CDR3 loop: CASSIRRANTEAFF. The bases are TGTGCCAGTAGTATTCGACGGGCGAACACTGAAGCTTTCTTT.